One T cell receptor beta chain is described in this entry. Other DNA sequences within the sample encode an identical CDR3. Sequencing used immunoSEQ multiplex PCR; TCRdb keeps in-frame clones, though not all of them. The sample includes around 64,000 clones, 70% to 80% of them seen just once. The source of the sample is a study of radiation and T cells in renal cell carcinoma. Regarding time point: blood 4 weeks post-SBRT, at nephrectomy. Treatment here: 15 Gy SBRT to primary tumor, nephrectomy 4 weeks later. The receptor was derived from a man in his sixties with renal cell carcinoma. This specimen consisted of blood, obtained from a patient whose treatment included radiotherapy and nephrectomy.

The CDR3 sequence is CASSRTGGNTEAFF. CDR3 DNA: TGCGCCAGCAGTAGGACAGGGGGTAACACTGAAGCTTTCTTT. V usage is TRBV5-1 and J usage is TRBJ1-1; TRBD1 matches 10 bases. The germline V gene has CDR1 SGHRS and CDR2 YFSETQ. V was clipped by 5 bases and J by 2 bases; unmatched bases: 3. The CDR3 consists of 14 residues.